The 32 T cell receptor beta chains given below trace back to one sample, sequenced in a study of cytomegalovirus exposure and HLA in healthy donors. TCRdb keeps only in-frame clones here, not all; method: immunoSEQ multiplex PCR. Found here are some 170,000 clones, around four fifths of them singletons; the top ten hold around 2%. The sequenced material came from PBMCs. The origin of the receptors is a man aged 30-40 years in good health and CMV-seropositive.

This clone was observed a single time. The chain links TRBV7-2 to TRBJ2-2, with 7 bases lining up with TRBD2. Germline values: CDR1 SGHTA, CDR2 FQGNSA. The CDR3 loop spans 16 amino acids. V lost 5 bases and J lost 0; bases outside the gene matches: 6. CDR3 protein: CASSPRGGANTGELFF. The DNA of the CDR3 is TGTGCCAGCAGCCCACGTGGGGGGGCGAACACCGGGGAGCTGTTTTTT.

This clone has just a few counts. The CDR3 spells CASSYGTGGADTQYF. CDR3 in DNA: TGTGCCAGCAGTTATGGGACAGGGGGCGCAGATACGCAGTATTTT. The chain links TRBV6-5 to TRBJ2-3, with 12 positions matching TRBD1. Germline V gives CDR1 MNHEY, CDR2 SVGAGI. V gave up 3 bases and J gave up 4 bases; unmatched junction bases: 2. The CDR3 has 15 amino acids.

The chain has TRBV27 and TRBJ1-4; D is unclear. This CDR3 region has 16 residues. V was shortened by 5 bases and J by 1 base, with 14 bases between the two germline ends. Germline V gives CDR1 MNHEY, CDR2 SMNVEV (reference sequence). CDR3 DNA sequence: TGTGCCAGCAGTCGAGATTTGACGGGAACTAATGAAAAACTGTTTTTT. Its translation is CASSRDLTGTNEKLFF.

In its sample, this clone was seen once. V and J are TRBV5-1 and TRBJ1-2; 12 nucleotides line up with TRBD1. The CDR3 extends over 17 amino acids. With 4 bases clipped from V and 4 bases from J, the junction kept 11 bases outside the gene matches. CDR1 and CDR2 (germline): SGHRS, YFSETQ. CDR3: CASSLSGTGGLSYGYTF. CDR3 DNA: TGCGCCAGCAGCCTATCCGGGACAGGGGGCTTAAGCTATGGCTACACCTTC.

The chain couples TRBV2 to TRBJ2-6; 7 bases map to TRBD1. V trimming: 7 bases; J trimming: 0 bases; junction bases outside the gene matches: 3. Germline V gene data show CDR1 as SNHLY and CDR2 as FYNNEI. This CDR3 contains 15 residues. CDR3 DNA sequence: TGTGCCAGCAACAGGGGCGCCTCTGGGGCCAACGTCCTGACTTTC. Protein sequence: CASNRGASGANVLTF.

The chain combines TRBV9 with TRBJ1-2; 9 positions agree with TRBD1. The CDR3 consists of 15 residues. Unmatched junction bases numbered 12, after V lost 4 bases and J lost 8 bases. Germline CDR1 SGDLS, CDR2 YYNGEE. The CDR3 nucleotides read TGTGCCAGCAGCTCTCGACAGGGGGGGTCGTCAGGCTACACCTTC. Amino acids: CASSSRQGGSSGYTF.

The chain joins TRBV6-1 to TRBJ2-1; 8 bases map to TRBD1. The CDR3 is made up of 15 amino acids. CDR1 is MNHNS and CDR2 is SASEGT in the germline V gene. Trimming took 3 bases from V and 5 from J; bases not matched to a gene: 6. CDR3 protein: CASSDWDRINNEQFF. The CDR3 bases are TGTGCCAGCAGTGACTGGGACAGGATAAACAATGAGCAGTTCTTC.

The chain combines TRBV18 with TRBJ1-6, with D uncertain. This CDR3 contains 15 residues. Germline loops: CDR1 KGHSH, CDR2 LQKENI. V lost 2 bases and J 5 bases, leaving 10 bases between the germline ends. CDR3 nucleotide sequence: TGTGCCAGCTCACCATTCAGCGACGATAATTCACCCCTCCACTTT. Translating it yields CASSPFSDDNSPLHF.

The CDR3 coding sequence is TGCGCCAGCAGCCAAGTAGGCGGGGACAGACCTTATAGCAATCAGCCCCAGCATTTT. This gives the protein CASSQVGGDRPYSNQPQHF. The V gene is TRBV4-1, the J gene TRBJ1-5; 7 nucleotides align to TRBD1. Losses at the gene ends were 1 base for V and 0 bases for J; bases not matched to a gene: 12. Germline lookup yields CDR1 MGHRA and CDR2 YSYEKL. The CDR3 spans 19 residues.

The chain carries TRBV15 and TRBJ2-7; 9 nucleotides agree with TRBD1. Germline V lookup: CDR1 LNHNV, CDR2 YYDKDF (reference sequence). The CDR3 is 16 residues long. Unmatched junction bases numbered 7, after V lost 2 bases and J lost 2 bases. CDR3 region: CATSRFGTGNAYEQYF. In nucleotides, the CDR3 is TGTGCCACCAGCAGATTCGGGACAGGGAATGCCTACGAGCAGTACTTC.

This chain links TRBV19 with TRBJ1-4; 8 bases agree with TRBD1. The CDR3 extends over 13 amino acids. Per the germline V gene, CDR1 is LNHDA and CDR2 is SQIVND (reference sequence). The trim removed 4 bases at V and 14 bases at J, leaving 9 bases unmatched. The CDR3 DNA reads as TGTGCCAGTAGTACTATGAACCGGGACAGGCTGTTTTTT. This sequence encodes CASSTMNRDRLFF.

This chain connects TRBV5-4 to TRBJ1-1, with a tentative D call TRBD1 (6 bases). The CDR3 has 13 residues. Germline V gene lookup returns CDR1 SGHNT and CDR2 YYREEE (reference sequence). Trimming pared 2 bases from V and 8 bases from J, leaving 13 bases between. CDR3 loop: CASSFYNQGEAFF. CDR3 nucleotides: TGTGCCAGCAGCTTCTACAACCAGGGGGAAGCTTTCTTT.

This chain uses TRBV18 with TRBJ1-5; 11 positions agree with TRBD1. The ends lost 3 bases at V and 7 bases at J; junction bases unmatched: 2. Germline CDR1 and CDR2: KGHSH and LQKENI. The length of the CDR3 is 14 residues. CDR3 amino acids: CASSPDRGQQPQHF. CDR3 bases: TGTGCCAGCTCACCGGACAGGGGGCAACAGCCCCAGCATTTT.

A remark on this clone: Other DNA sequences from this sample encode an identical CDR3 as well. This chain uses TRBV4-3 with TRBJ1-3, with D unresolved. Germline V CDR1 and CDR2: LGHNA, YSLEER. Trimming stripped 0 bases from V and 0 bases from J, with 6 bases between. The CDR3 extends over 15 amino acids. The chain's CDR3 is CASSQEPSSGNTIYF. Here the CDR3 DNA reads TGCGCCAGCAGCCAAGAGCCCAGCTCTGGAAACACCATATATTTT.

This clone showed up just a few times. This chain joins TRBV5-1 and TRBJ2-7, with D hard to call. The germline V gene has CDR1 SGHRS and CDR2 YFSETQ. V was trimmed by 1 base and J by 5 bases, leaving 13 bases between them. The CDR3 consists of 14 residues. The CDR3: CASSLLLVPHEQYF. CDR3 in DNA: TGCGCCAGCAGCTTGTTGCTAGTTCCCCACGAGCAGTACTTC.

V gene TRBV10-3 combines with J gene TRBJ2-7; TRBD1 matches 11 bases. The CDR3 is 14 residues long. The J segment lost 2 bases and the V segment lost 4 bases, leaving 1 base of the junction unmatched. Germline values: CDR1 ENHRY, CDR2 SYGVKD. This CDR3 is CAISGGQGAYEQYF. The DNA for the CDR3 is TGTGCCATCAGTGGGGGACAGGGGGCCTACGAGCAGTACTTC.

This clone occurred a few times. CDR3 in amino acids: CASNRVGQPQHF. The CDR3 coding sequence is TGTGCCAGTAACAGGGTTGGTCAGCCCCAGCATTTT. This chain links TRBV19 with TRBJ1-5; possibly TRBD1 for D (6 bases). Germline values: CDR1 LNHDA, CDR2 SQIVND (reference sequence). This CDR3 spans 12 amino acids. The V gene lost 7 bases and the J gene lost 6 bases, with 10 bases spanning the gap.

A single count supports this clone. The chain recombines TRBV6-5 with TRBJ1-1, with D unclear. CDR1 is MNHEY, CDR2 SVGAGI, per germline. The CDR3 consists of 11 residues. Trimming stripped 2 bases from V and 8 bases from J, with 6 bases between. CDR3 residues: CASSYATEAFF. The CDR3 DNA is TGTGCCAGCAGTTACGCGACAGAAGCTTTCTTT.

The chain links TRBV2 to TRBJ2-7; a weak D match, TRBD1 (6 bases). Germline V gene data show CDR1 as SNHLY and CDR2 as FYNNEI. The ends were cut back, 7 bases at V and 5 bases at J, with 24 bases in the middle. The CDR3 runs 16 residues. The CDR3 bases are TGTGCCAGCACTAGCCCCAAACAGGGAAAGGCCCACGAGCAGTACTTC. It yields the protein CASTSPKQGKAHEQYF.

This clone was observed a single time. The V and J genes are TRBV9 and TRBJ2-5; a possible D gene is TRBD1 (6 bases). CDR3 length: 15 amino acids. Trimming took off 0 bases at V and 1 base at J, with 10 bases between the two ends. From germline, CDR1 is SGDLS and CDR2 YYNGEE. This CDR3 is CASSVETGFQETQYF. The CDR3, as DNA: TGTGCCAGCAGCGTAGAGACAGGATTCCAAGAGACCCAGTACTTC.

This chain uses TRBV6-5 with TRBJ1-5; TRBD1 aligns across 7 bases. The CDR3 has 15 amino acids. Trimming took 6 bases from V and 5 from J; bases not matched to a gene: 10. From germline, CDR1 is MNHEY and CDR2 SVGAGI. As DNA, the CDR3 is TGTGCCAGCAGCGCTTATAGGCAGGGGGATCAGCCCCAGCATTTT. It codes for CASSAYRQGDQPQHF.

This clone has just one count. V is TRBV15 and J is TRBJ2-2, with 8 positions matching TRBD1. The V segment lost 5 bases and the J segment 4 bases; nucleotides outside the gene matches: 3. The CDR3 covers 14 residues. Germline CDR1 LNHNV, CDR2 YYDKDF (reference sequence). The CDR3 region is CATSRDRSTGELFF. As DNA, the CDR3 is TGTGCCACCAGCCGGGACAGGTCCACCGGGGAGCTGTTTTTT.

This clone was seen only once. The chain combines TRBV19 with TRBJ1-1; TRBD1 matches at 7 bases. Trimming removed 3 bases from V and 0 bases from J; junction bases left unmatched: 4. Germline CDR1 and CDR2: LNHDA and SQIVND (reference sequence). The CDR3 is made up of 15 amino acids. DNA of the CDR3: TGTGCCAGTAGTATTGGGGACAGCATGAACACTGAAGCTTTCTTT. As protein: CASSIGDSMNTEAFF.

The V and J genes are TRBV6-1 and TRBJ2-2; 7 bases align to TRBD1. The ends lost 6 bases at V and 6 bases at J; junction bases unmatched: 7. Germline CDR1 is MNHNS and CDR2 is SASEGT. CDR3 size: 14 residues. DNA of the CDR3: TGTGCCAGCAGGGACAGGCTAGGGTCCGGGGAGCTGTTTTTT. As protein: CASRDRLGSGELFF.

The chain joins TRBV5-1 to TRBJ1-2; weak D call: TRBD1 (5 bases). The CDR3 is made up of 14 amino acids. V was trimmed by 4 bases and J by 7 bases, leaving 17 bases between them. Per the germline V gene, CDR1 is SGHRS and CDR2 is YFSETQ. CDR3 residues: CASSPGLITGGYTF. Written as DNA, the CDR3 is TGCGCCAGCAGCCCGGGACTCATAACGGGTGGCTACACCTTC.

The gene calls are TRBV6-6 and TRBJ1-3; TRBD1 is a possible D gene (6 bases). Trimming cost V 4 bases and J 0 bases, with 13 bases left between them. Germline loops: CDR1 MNHNY, CDR2 SVGAGI (reference sequence). The CDR3 loop spans 16 amino acids. For the CDR3, the DNA is TGTGCCAGCAGTTCATCGGACAGCGCCTCTGGAAACACCATATATTTT. This codes for CASSSSDSASGNTIYF.

The chain joins TRBV4-2 to TRBJ1-1; D gene unclear. Trimming removed 0 bases from V and 7 bases from J, with 15 bases in between. The germline CDR1 and CDR2 sequences are LGHNA and YNFKEQ. This CDR3 is 15 amino acids long. This CDR3 is CASSQDAGIKGEAFF. CDR3 nucleotides: TGTGCCAGCAGCCAAGATGCGGGAATCAAGGGTGAAGCTTTCTTT.

This clone was observed once. The genes are TRBV19 and TRBJ1-1, with TRBD1 as a possible D gene (5 bases). This CDR3 region has 13 residues. CDR1 is LNHDA, CDR2 SQIVND, per germline (reference sequence). Trimming took 6 bases from V and 2 from J, leaving 10 bases between them. CDR3 coding DNA: TGTGCCAGTAGCAGCAGGGTAAACACTGAAGCTTTCTTT. Residues: CASSSRVNTEAFF.

The chain employs TRBV5-8 and TRBJ2-2; D gene ambiguous. Between the trimmed V and J ends, which lost 7 bases and 3 bases, there was a span of 13 bases. Per the germline V gene, CDR1 is SGHTS and CDR2 is YDEGEE. The CDR3 extends over 14 amino acids. The CDR3 sequence: CASDPIDYTGELFF. The CDR3 DNA follows: TGTGCCAGCGATCCGATAGATTACACCGGGGAGCTGTTTTTT.

The chain uses TRBV27 and TRBJ1-6; 8 bases align to TRBD1. V shed 5 bases and J 7 bases; nucleotides not matched to a gene: 10. Germline-derived CDR1 and CDR2 are MNHEY and SMNVEV (reference sequence). This CDR3 region has 16 residues. CDR3 coding DNA: TGTGCCAGCAGTCACCGCCCGGGACAGGACAATTCACCCCTCCACTTT. Its translation: CASSHRPGQDNSPLHF.

This chain joins TRBV6-1 and TRBJ2-3; TRBD2 agrees at 9 bases. The CDR3 contains 13 residues. The V gene's germline CDR1 is MNHNS and CDR2 SASEGT. CDR3 sequence (DNA): TGTGCAACGCGGGGGGGCATCACAGATACGCAGTATTTT. It specifies CATRGGITDTQYF.

The chain employs TRBV27 and TRBJ1-5; 8 nucleotides line up with TRBD1. Germline trimming cut 1 base from V and 4 bases from J; bases unmatched to any gene: 9. There are 17 residues in the CDR3. Germline V gene lookup returns CDR1 MNHEY and CDR2 SMNVEV (reference sequence). Written as DNA, the CDR3 is TGTGCCAGCAGTTTATTAGGGGGGGGACAGGTGAATCAGCCCCAGCATTTT. As protein: CASSLLGGGQVNQPQHF.